This passage covers 14 T cell receptor beta chains from one sample sequenced in a study of T cells in Graves' hyperthyroidism and ophthalmopathy. The CDR3 regions of TCR beta were amplified from RNA transcripts. In the first-round RT-PCR of the TCR CDR3, the HTBI primer set was used. In TCRdb, the multiplex PCR reads were re-called with MiXCR into one record per CDR3 protein. Of about 380,000 distinct CDR3 sequences in the sample, about 18% were seen once. Material for sequencing was blood. These receptors were collected from a man between 18 and 35 years old with Graves' ophthalmopathy.

Ten or more counts support this clonotype. The rearrangement links TRBV29-1 to TRBJ1-1; D is unresolved. Trimming pared 8 bases from V and 3 bases from J, leaving 16 bases between. There are 13 residues in the CDR3. Germline CDR1 and CDR2: SQVTM and ANQGSEA. CDR3 in amino acids: CSSYSRRDTEAFF. In nucleotides, the CDR3 is TGCAGCTCCTATTCCCGGCGGGACACTGAAGCTTTCTTT. The variable domain in full, completed from reference TRBV29-1 and TRBJ1-1, reads SAVISQKPSRDICQRGTSLTIQCQVDSQVTMMFWYRQQPGQSLTLIATANQGSEATYESGFVIDKFPISRPNLTFSTLTVSNMSPEDSSIYLCSSYSRRDTEAFFGQGTRLTVV.

At least ten counts were recorded for this clonotype. The J gene is TRBJ1-1, the V gene TRBV5-1; D not resolved. The germline V gene has CDR1 SGHRS and CDR2 YFSETQ. The length of the CDR3 is 16 residues. Trimming took off 0 bases at V and 0 bases at J, with 12 bases between the two ends. The DNA of the CDR3 is TGCGCCAGCAGCTTGGACCCCATGGGTTTGAACACTGAAGCTTTCTTT. This sequence encodes CASSLDPMGLNTEAFF.

This clonotype was picked up many times. The V and J genes are TRBV7-3 and TRBJ2-3; 11 bases are shared with TRBD2. V was clipped by 4 bases and J by 0 bases; unmatched bases: 18. This CDR3 comprises 21 residues. Germline loops: CDR1 SGHTA, CDR2 FQGTGA. The CDR3 region is CASSSIGGGTSGSPSTDTQYF. DNA of the CDR3: TGTGCCAGCAGCTCTATTGGTGGGGGGACTAGCGGTTCACCCAGCACAGATACGCAGTATTTT.

The table lists this clonotype with many counts. The genes are TRBV12-3 or TRBV12-4 and TRBJ1-5, with D perhaps matching TRBD1 (6 bases). The CDR3 is 14 amino acids. The V end was cut by 5 bases, the J end by 5 bases, with 13 bases between. The DNA of the CDR3 is TGTGCCAGCAGTCAATCCTACAGGGATCAGCCCCAGCATTTT. It specifies CASSQSYRDQPQHF.

This clonotype occurred many times. The genes are TRBV5-1 and TRBJ1-1; 7 nucleotides line up with TRBD1. J was trimmed by 1 base and V by 0 bases; bases with no gene match: 12. Germline CDR1 and CDR2: SGHRS and YFSETQ. This CDR3 region has 18 residues. The CDR3 DNA sequence: TGCGCCAGCAGCTTGGCCCTTATAACGGGACAGCCGAACACTGAAGCTTTCTTT. It yields the protein CASSLALITGQPNTEAFF.

This clonotype has a count of ten or more. This chain joins TRBV6-1 and TRBJ2-5; 8 bases line up with TRBD2. The CDR3 sequence is 14 residues long. Germline V lookup: CDR1 MNHNS, CDR2 SASEGT. Trimming cost V 6 bases and J 3 bases; bases outside gene matches: 6. The CDR3 protein is CASRYGLAEETQYF. CDR3 nucleotides: TGTGCCAGCAGATACGGACTAGCTGAAGAGACCCAGTACTTC.

This clonotype was seen ten or more times. Here the CDR3 DNA reads TGTGCCAGCAGCCTTCAAGGGGGGGCGGAAGAGACCCAGTACTTC. It codes for CASSLQGGAEETQYF. The V gene is TRBV13, the J gene TRBJ2-5, with D perhaps matching TRBD2 (7 bases). CDR3 length: 15 residues. The germline gives CDR1 PRHDT, CDR2 FYEKMQ (reference sequence). V lost 5 bases to trimming and J lost 3 bases, with 16 bases between them. Filled out from reference TRBV13 and TRBJ2-5, the complete variable domain reads AAGVIQSPRHLIKEKRETATLKCYPIPRHDTVYWYQQGPGQDPQFLISFYEKMQSDKGSIPDRFSAQQFSDYHSELNMSSLELGDSALYFCASSLQGGAEETQYFGPGTRLLVL.

This clonotype showed up many times. The rearrangement uses TRBV10-2 and TRBJ2-7; D is unclear. From germline, CDR1 is WSHSY and CDR2 SAAADI. This CDR3 has 13 amino acids. Trimming took 7 bases from V and 1 from J, leaving 11 bases between them. The CDR3 DNA is TGCGCCAGCAAGTGGCAGGAGTCCTACGAGCAGTACTTC. This sequence encodes CASKWQESYEQYF.

In this sample, this clonotype turned up a few times. This chain uses TRBV6-1 with TRBJ1-1; possible D gene TRBD1, 5 bases. This CDR3 has 14 amino acids. CDR1 and CDR2 (germline): MNHNS, SASEGT. Trimming removed 7 bases at V and 7 bases at J, with 19 bases between. The CDR3 sequence: CASTPPGWDHEAFF. Here the CDR3 DNA reads TGTGCCAGCACCCCCCCCGGGTGGGACCATGAAGCTTTCTTT.

This clonotype was counted at least ten times. The rearrangement links TRBV6-1 to TRBJ2-7, with D perhaps TRBD2 (6 bases). Germline values: CDR1 MNHNS, CDR2 SASEGT. The CDR3 length is 13 residues. Deletions cut 6 bases from V and 2 bases from J, with 11 bases between. This CDR3 reads CASSLAVAYEQYF. The CDR3 DNA sequence: TGTGCCAGCAGCTTAGCGGTCGCCTACGAGCAGTACTTC.

This clonotype was found many times. This chain connects TRBV2 to TRBJ2-4; maybe TRBD2 (5 bases). The CDR3 runs 14 residues. CDR1 is SNHLY and CDR2 is FYNNEI in the germline V gene. V shed 8 bases and J shed 1 base, with 12 bases lying between them. CDR3 nucleotide sequence: TGTGCCAGCGGAGGCCCGGGGGCCAAAAACATTCAGTACTTC. It is translated as CASGGPGAKNIQYF.

The rearrangement joins TRBV18 to TRBJ1-5, with 8 bases fitting TRBD1. CDR3 length equals 15 residues. Germline assignment: CDR1 KGHSH and CDR2 LQKENI. V shed 3 bases, J shed 5 bases, and the junction held 6 bases outside the gene matches. This CDR3 is CASSPAQGAHQPQHF. As DNA, the CDR3 is TGTGCCAGCTCACCTGCTCAGGGGGCTCATCAGCCCCAGCATTTT.

This clonotype has a count of ten or more. The V gene is TRBV6-1, the J gene TRBJ2-1, with TRBD2 matching 7 bases. After removal of 3 bases from V and 8 bases from J, the junction contained 4 bases not matched to a gene. Germline V gene data show CDR1 as MNHNS and CDR2 as SASEGT. CDR3 length: 13 amino acids. This CDR3 reads CASSETSWDEQFF. The CDR3 DNA is TGTGCCAGCAGTGAGACTAGCTGGGATGAGCAGTTCTTC.

For this clonotype: Since no conserved phenylalanine or tryptophan closes the CDR3, a read error is the likely cause. The CDR3 DNA is TGTGCCAGCAGTTTAGGACAGGGGGCCGGTCAGCCCCAGCATCTT. This codes for CASSLGQGAGQPQHL. The V call is TRBV12-3 or TRBV12-4, the J call TRBJ1-5; 10 positions match TRBD1. This CDR3 has 15 amino acids. V gave up 1 base and J gave up 6 bases; unmatched junction bases: 3.